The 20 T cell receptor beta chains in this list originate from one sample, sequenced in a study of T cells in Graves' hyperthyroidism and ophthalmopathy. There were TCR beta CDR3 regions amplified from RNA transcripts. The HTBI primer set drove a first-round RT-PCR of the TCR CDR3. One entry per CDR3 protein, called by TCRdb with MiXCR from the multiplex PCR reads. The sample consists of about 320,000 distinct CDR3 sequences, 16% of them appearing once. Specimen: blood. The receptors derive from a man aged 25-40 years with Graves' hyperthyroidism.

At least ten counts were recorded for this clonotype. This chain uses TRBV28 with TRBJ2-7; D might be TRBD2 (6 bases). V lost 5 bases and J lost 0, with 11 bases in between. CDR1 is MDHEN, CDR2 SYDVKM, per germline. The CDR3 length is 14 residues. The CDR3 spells CASSPPGGSYEQYF. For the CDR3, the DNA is TGTGCCAGCAGTCCCCCCGGGGGCTCCTACGAGCAGTACTTC.

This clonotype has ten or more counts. CDR3: CASSYRDGRNQPQHF. CDR3 sequence (DNA): TGTGCCAGCAGTTACCGGGACGGTCGCAATCAGCCCCAGCATTTT. The gene calls are TRBV6-2 or TRBV6-3 and TRBJ1-5; D may be TRBD1 (5 bases). This CDR3 contains 15 residues. Germline V CDR1 and CDR2: MNHEY, SVGEGT. V was shortened by 2 bases and J by 2 bases, with 10 bases between the two germline ends.

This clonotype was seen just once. The CDR3 DNA sequence: TGTGCCAGCAGTTACCGGACGGGGTCCTATAATTCACCCCTCCACTTT. The encoded protein is CASSYRTGSYNSPLHF. This chain connects TRBV6-9 to TRBJ1-6; D gene unclear. The CDR3 has 16 amino acids. CDR1 MNHGY and CDR2 SVAAGI come from the germline V gene. Trimming took 3 bases from V and 1 from J, leaving 10 bases between them.

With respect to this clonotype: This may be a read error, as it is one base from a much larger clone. In DNA form, the CDR3 reads TGTGCCAGCAGTGCCGGACAGGGGCCGTGGTCTGAAGCTTTCTTT. Translation: CASSAGQGPWSEAFF. The V call is TRBV6-1, the J call TRBJ1-1; 9 nucleotides match TRBD1. The CDR3 contains 15 residues. The germline V gene has CDR1 MNHNS and CDR2 SASEGT. V gave up 4 bases and J gave up 6 bases; unmatched junction bases: 9.

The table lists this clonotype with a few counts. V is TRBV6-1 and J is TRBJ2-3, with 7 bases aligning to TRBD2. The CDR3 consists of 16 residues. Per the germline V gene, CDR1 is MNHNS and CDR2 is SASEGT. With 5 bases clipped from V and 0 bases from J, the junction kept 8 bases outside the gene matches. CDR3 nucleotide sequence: TGTGCCAGCAGTATGAAGAGGGGAGGGAGCACAGATACGCAGTATTTT. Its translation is CASSMKRGGSTDTQYF.

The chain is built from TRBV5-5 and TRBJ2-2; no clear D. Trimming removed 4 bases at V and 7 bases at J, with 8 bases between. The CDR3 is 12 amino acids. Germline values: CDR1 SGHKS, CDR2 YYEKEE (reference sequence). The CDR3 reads CASSLTDGELFF. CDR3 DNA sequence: TGTGCCAGCAGCCTGACCGACGGGGAGCTGTTTTTT.

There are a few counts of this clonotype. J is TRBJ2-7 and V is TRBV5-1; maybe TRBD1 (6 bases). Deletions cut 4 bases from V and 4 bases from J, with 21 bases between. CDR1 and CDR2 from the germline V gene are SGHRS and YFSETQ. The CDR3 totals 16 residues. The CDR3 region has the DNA TGCGCCAGCAGCCGAGACAAACAGGGACATTTATACGAGCAGTACTTC. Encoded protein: CASSRDKQGHLYEQYF.

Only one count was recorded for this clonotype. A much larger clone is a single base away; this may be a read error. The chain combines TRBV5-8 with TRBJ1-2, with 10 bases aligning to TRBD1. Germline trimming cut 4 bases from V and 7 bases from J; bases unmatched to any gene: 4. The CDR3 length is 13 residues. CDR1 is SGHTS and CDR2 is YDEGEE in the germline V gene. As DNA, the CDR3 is TGTGCCAGCAGCCTAGGACAGGGGGTTGGCTACACCTTC. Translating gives CASSLGQGVGYTF. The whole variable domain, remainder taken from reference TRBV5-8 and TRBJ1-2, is EAGVTQSPTHLIKTRGQQATLRCSPISGHTSVYWYQQALGLGLQFLLWYDEGEERNRGNFPPRFSGRQFPNYSSELNVNALELEDSALYLCASSLGQGVGYTFGSGTRLTVV.

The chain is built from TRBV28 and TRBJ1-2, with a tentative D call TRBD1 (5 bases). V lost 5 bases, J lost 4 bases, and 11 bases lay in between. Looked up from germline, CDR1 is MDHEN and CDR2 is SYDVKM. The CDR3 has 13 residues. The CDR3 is CASSIRDLYGYTF. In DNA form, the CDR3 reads TGTGCCAGCAGTATCAGGGACCTCTATGGCTACACCTTC.

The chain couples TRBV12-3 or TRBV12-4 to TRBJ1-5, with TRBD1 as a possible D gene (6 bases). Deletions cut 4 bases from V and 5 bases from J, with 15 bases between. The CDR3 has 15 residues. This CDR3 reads CASSSPGHSYQPQHF. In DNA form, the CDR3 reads TGTGCCAGCAGTTCCCCGGGACATAGTTATCAGCCCCAGCATTTT.

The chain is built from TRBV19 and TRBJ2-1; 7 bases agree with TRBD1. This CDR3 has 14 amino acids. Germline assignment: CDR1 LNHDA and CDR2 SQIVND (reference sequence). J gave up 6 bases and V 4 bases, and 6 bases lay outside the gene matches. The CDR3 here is CASSNWDSLNEQFF. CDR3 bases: TGTGCCAGTAGTAACTGGGACAGTCTCAATGAGCAGTTCTTC.

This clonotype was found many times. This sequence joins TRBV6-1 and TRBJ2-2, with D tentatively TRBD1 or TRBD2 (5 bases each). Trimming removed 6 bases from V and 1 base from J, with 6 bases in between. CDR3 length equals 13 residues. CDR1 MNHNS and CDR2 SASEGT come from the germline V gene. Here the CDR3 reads CASRGRNTGELFF. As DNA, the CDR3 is TGTGCCAGCAGGGGACGGAACACCGGGGAGCTGTTTTTT.

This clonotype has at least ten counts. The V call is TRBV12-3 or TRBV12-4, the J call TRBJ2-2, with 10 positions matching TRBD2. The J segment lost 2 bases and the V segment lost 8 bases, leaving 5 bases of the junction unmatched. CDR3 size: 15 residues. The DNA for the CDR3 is TGTGCCAGCCGTAGCGGGAGGTCCAACACCGGGGAGCTGTTTTTT. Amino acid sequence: CASRSGRSNTGELFF.

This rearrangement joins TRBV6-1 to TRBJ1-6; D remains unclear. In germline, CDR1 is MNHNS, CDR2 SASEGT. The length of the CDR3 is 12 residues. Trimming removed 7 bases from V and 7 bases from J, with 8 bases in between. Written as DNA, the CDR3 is TGTGCCAGCACCTACAGCAATTCACCCCTCCACTTT. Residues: CASTYSNSPLHF.

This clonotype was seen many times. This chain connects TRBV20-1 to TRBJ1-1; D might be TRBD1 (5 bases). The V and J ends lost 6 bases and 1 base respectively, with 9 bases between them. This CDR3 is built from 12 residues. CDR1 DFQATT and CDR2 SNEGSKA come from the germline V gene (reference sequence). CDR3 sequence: CSAQGPNTEAFF. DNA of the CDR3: TGCAGTGCCCAGGGTCCGAACACTGAAGCTTTCTTT.

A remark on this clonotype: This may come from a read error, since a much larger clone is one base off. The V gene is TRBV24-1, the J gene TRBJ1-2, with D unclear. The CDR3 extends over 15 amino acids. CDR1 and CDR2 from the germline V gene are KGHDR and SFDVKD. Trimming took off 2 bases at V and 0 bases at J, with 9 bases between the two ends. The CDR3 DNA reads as TGTGCCACCAGTGATTCGGACGTAGCTAACTATGGCTACACCTTC. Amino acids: CATSDSDVANYGYTF.

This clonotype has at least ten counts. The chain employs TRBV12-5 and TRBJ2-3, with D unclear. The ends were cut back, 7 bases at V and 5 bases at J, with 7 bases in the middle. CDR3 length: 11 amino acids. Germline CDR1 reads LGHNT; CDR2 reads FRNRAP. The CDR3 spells CASAFKDTQYF. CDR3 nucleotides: TGTGCTAGTGCCTTCAAAGATACGCAGTATTTT.

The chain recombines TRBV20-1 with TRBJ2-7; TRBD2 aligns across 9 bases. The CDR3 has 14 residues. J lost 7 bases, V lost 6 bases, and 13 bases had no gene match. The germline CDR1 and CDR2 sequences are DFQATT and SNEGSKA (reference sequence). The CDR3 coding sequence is TGCAGTGCACCTCTAGCGGGGAGCGCCAAAGAGCAGTACTTC. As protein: CSAPLAGSAKEQYF.

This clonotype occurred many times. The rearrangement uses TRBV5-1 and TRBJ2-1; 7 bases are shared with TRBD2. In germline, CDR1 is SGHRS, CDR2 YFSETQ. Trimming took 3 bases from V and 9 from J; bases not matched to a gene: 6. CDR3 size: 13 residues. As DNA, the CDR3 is TGCGCCAGCAGCTCTGCGGGAGTCGGTGAGCAGTTCTTC. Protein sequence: CASSSAGVGEQFF.

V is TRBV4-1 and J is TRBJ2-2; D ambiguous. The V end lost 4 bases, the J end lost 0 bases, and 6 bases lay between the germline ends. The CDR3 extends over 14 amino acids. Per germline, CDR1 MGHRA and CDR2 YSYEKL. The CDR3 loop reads CASSLTSNTGELFF. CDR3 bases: TGCGCCAGCAGCCTAACCTCGAACACCGGGGAGCTGTTTTTT.